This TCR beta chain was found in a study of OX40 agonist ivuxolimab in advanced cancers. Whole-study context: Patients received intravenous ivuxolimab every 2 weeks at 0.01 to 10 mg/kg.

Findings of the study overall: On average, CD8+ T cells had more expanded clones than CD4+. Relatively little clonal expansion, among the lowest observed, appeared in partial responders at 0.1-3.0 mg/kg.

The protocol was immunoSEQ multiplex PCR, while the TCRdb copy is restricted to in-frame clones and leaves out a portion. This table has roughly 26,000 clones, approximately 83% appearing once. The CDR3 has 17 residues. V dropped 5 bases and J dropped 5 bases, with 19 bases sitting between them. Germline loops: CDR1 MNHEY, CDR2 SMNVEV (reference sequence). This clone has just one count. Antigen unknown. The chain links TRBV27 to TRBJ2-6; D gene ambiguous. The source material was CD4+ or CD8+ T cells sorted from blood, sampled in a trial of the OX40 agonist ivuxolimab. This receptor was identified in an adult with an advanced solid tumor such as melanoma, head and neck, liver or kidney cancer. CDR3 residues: CASSKVRLQSRANVLTF. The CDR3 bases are TGTGCCAGCAGTAAGGTGAGGCTACAAAGTCGGGCCAACGTCCTGACTTTC.